This TCR beta chain was documented in a study of regulatory T cells in long-lasting Graves disease. iRepertoire HTBI primers and Arm-PCR of CDR3 regions built TCR beta libraries. TCRdb re-called the multiplex PCR reads with MiXCR, one entry per CDR3 protein. This sample has 400,000 to 550,000 distinct CDR3 sequences; less than 20% occur once, and the top ten carry about 10%. Study-wide findings and caveats: Thyroid tissue was not studied; only peripheral blood was.

Stated time point: newly diagnosed GD, antithyroid drugs for less than 3 months. Following extraction of RNA from PBMCs, that RNA was used to make the TCR library. The V gene end was trimmed by 5 bases and the J gene end by 2 bases; junction bases not matched to a gene: 9. The CDR3 runs to 17 residues. Ten or more counts support this clonotype. Its antigen is not known. These data also featured in a second study, about T cells in Graves' hyperthyroidism and ophthalmopathy. That study adds: It was uncontrolled infection, other autoimmune disease, pregnancy or lactation that excluded patients. Researchers ran a first-round RT-PCR on the TCR CDR3 using the HTBI primer set. Researchers report that a 13 V-J model separated ophthalmopathy from stable hyperthyroidism.

This chain links TRBV12-3 or TRBV12-4 with TRBJ2-7; TRBD2 matches 13 bases. This material consisted of peripheral blood mononuclear cells (PBMCs), taken at new diagnosis, from a patient treated with antithyroid drugs. This receptor was identified in a young woman with Graves disease. CDR3 in amino acids: CASSPGLAGTPAYEQYF. The CDR3 nucleotides read TGTGCCAGCAGTCCGGGACTAGCGGGAACCCCGGCCTACGAGCAGTACTTC.